The 20 T cell receptor beta chains presented below share a single source sample, sequenced in a study of cytomegalovirus exposure and HLA in healthy donors. The PCR had 60 Vbeta and 13 Jbeta primers. The table came from immunoSEQ multiplex PCR; TCRdb's copy has only in-frame clones and leaves some out. The sample contains hundreds of thousands of clones, around two thirds of which appear only once. The sequencing sample was made of PBMCs. The source is a female donor in good health and CMV-seronegative.

The V and J genes are TRBV11-3 and TRBJ2-1; the match to TRBD1 covers 12 bases. The CDR3 is made up of 16 amino acids. The germline gives CDR1 SGHNT, CDR2 YENEEA. With V trimmed by 1 base and J by 8 bases, 6 bases remained unmatched. CDR3: CASSLGDRGQLDEQFF. The DNA for the CDR3 is TGTGCCAGCAGCTTAGGGGACAGGGGGCAGCTCGATGAGCAGTTCTTC.

This clone was found once. The chain joins TRBV5-6 to TRBJ2-7, with TRBD1 matching over 8 bases. CDR3 size: 13 residues. Germline V gives CDR1 SGHDT, CDR2 YYEEEE. V lost 2 bases, J lost 5 bases, and 3 bases stayed unmatched. This CDR3 reads CASSFGQGDEQYF. CDR3 coding DNA: TGTGCCAGCAGCTTTGGACAGGGTGACGAGCAGTACTTC.

A few counts support this clone. This chain connects TRBV14 to TRBJ1-1; D is ambiguous. The CDR3 contains 14 residues. Per germline, CDR1 SGHDN and CDR2 FVKESK. Trimming shortened V by 3 bases and J by 2 bases, and 10 bases separated the two germline ends. The DNA of the CDR3 is TGTGCCAGCAGCCACCTAGGCGATAACACTGAAGCTTTCTTT. Protein product: CASSHLGDNTEAFF.

V gene TRBV5-1 combines with J gene TRBJ2-7; 12 nucleotides match TRBD2. Unmatched junction bases numbered 5, after V lost 4 bases and J lost 6 bases. There are 14 residues in the CDR3. The germline V gene encodes CDR1 SGHRS and CDR2 YFSETQ. CDR3 protein: CASSLAGGNSEQYF. The CDR3 DNA reads as TGCGCCAGCAGCCTAGCGGGAGGGAACTCCGAGCAGTACTTC.

J is TRBJ2-3 and V is TRBV4-1; tentatively, D is TRBD1 (5 bases). CDR1 MGHRA and CDR2 YSYEKL come from the germline V gene. The CDR3 loop spans 15 amino acids. V was cut by 1 base and J by 4 bases, with 12 bases left in between. The CDR3 region is CASSQARQGSDTQYF. For the CDR3, the DNA is TGCGCCAGCAGCCAAGCCCGTCAGGGATCAGATACGCAGTATTTT.

The V gene is TRBV5-8, the J gene TRBJ2-6; 8 nucleotides agree with TRBD1. After removal of 4 bases from V and 0 bases from J, the junction contained 9 bases not matched to a gene. Germline V CDR1 and CDR2: SGHTS, YDEGEE. The CDR3 spans 18 residues. CDR3 nucleotides: TGTGCCAGCAGCCTGACAGGGGCTGCCTCCTCTGGGGCCAACGTCCTGACTTTC. Translated: CASSLTGAASSGANVLTF.

The chain has TRBV6-6 and TRBJ1-2; 8 nucleotides align to TRBD1. Germline V lookup: CDR1 MNHNY, CDR2 SVGAGI (reference sequence). The V and J ends lost 4 bases and 4 bases, in that order; junction bases with no gene match: 11. This CDR3 region has 16 residues. Here the CDR3 DNA reads TGTGCCAGCAGTTCCGGACAGGGACCCATAGGCTATGGCTACACCTTC. Translating gives CASSSGQGPIGYGYTF.

This CDR3 is CASSGTGGSGANVLTF. CDR3 bases: TGTGCCAGCAGTGGGACAGGGGGCTCTGGGGCCAACGTCCTGACTTTC. This chain joins TRBV6-1 and TRBJ2-6, with 10 bases that match TRBD1. Germline V gene data show CDR1 as MNHNS and CDR2 as SASEGT. The CDR3 contains 16 residues. Germline trimming cut 4 bases from V and 0 bases from J; bases unmatched to any gene: 0.

The chain joins TRBV7-9 to TRBJ2-7, with no clear D. Germline lookup yields CDR1 SEHNR and CDR2 FQNEAQ (reference sequence). This CDR3 contains 16 residues. Trimming shortened V by 4 bases and J by 2 bases, and 18 bases separated the two germline ends. DNA of the CDR3: TGTGCCAGCAGCTCCTTTGTGTTAGGCGGAGCCTACGAGCAGTACTTC. Encoded protein: CASSSFVLGGAYEQYF.

This clone has more than one count but fewer than ten. This sequence joins TRBV4-1 and TRBJ2-2; tentatively, D is TRBD1 (6 bases). Trimming stripped 1 base from V and 0 bases from J, with 9 bases between. Per germline, CDR1 MGHRA and CDR2 YSYEKL. The CDR3 runs 16 residues. Here the CDR3 reads CASSQGQGSNTGELFF. The CDR3 region has the DNA TGCGCCAGCAGCCAAGGGCAGGGGTCGAACACCGGGGAGCTGTTTTTT.

The gene calls are TRBV2 and TRBJ2-2; D unclear. Germline CDR1 reads SNHLY; CDR2 reads FYNNEI. The CDR3 totals 12 residues. The ends were cut back, 6 bases at V and 7 bases at J, with 9 bases in the middle. The DNA for the CDR3 is TGTGCCAGCAGGCCCGAGAACGGGGAGCTGTTTTTT. Translating it yields CASRPENGELFF.

The chain joins TRBV11-2 to TRBJ2-7; 14 nucleotides match TRBD2. The V gene end was trimmed by 5 bases and the J gene end by 11 bases; junction bases not matched to a gene: 14. This CDR3 is built from 16 residues. Germline V gene sequence: CDR1 SGHAT, CDR2 FQNNGV. In DNA, the CDR3 is TGTGCCAGCAGCCCTAATTCCGGGACTAGCGGGAGACAGGAGTACTTC. Its protein is CASSPNSGTSGRQEYF.

V gene TRBV5-4 combines with J gene TRBJ2-1, with D maybe TRBD2 (5 bases). Germline loops: CDR1 SGHNT, CDR2 YYREEE (reference sequence). V was trimmed by 0 bases and J by 7 bases, leaving 14 bases between them. The CDR3 extends over 15 amino acids. The CDR3 loop reads CASSLVASLRNEQFF. As DNA, the CDR3 is TGTGCCAGCAGCTTGGTTGCTAGCCTCAGGAATGAGCAGTTCTTC.

The genes are TRBV2 and TRBJ2-3; tentative D call: TRBD1 (6 bases). V shed 2 bases and J shed 5 bases, with 11 bases lying between them. This CDR3 spans 14 amino acids. CDR1 and CDR2 (germline): SNHLY, FYNNEI. The CDR3 protein is CASSEQGRRDTQYF. CDR3 coding DNA: TGTGCCAGCAGTGAACAGGGGCGCAGAGATACGCAGTATTTT.

The V gene is TRBV28, the J gene TRBJ1-2; D unresolved. The CDR3 is 11 residues long. Germline V gives CDR1 MDHEN, CDR2 SYDVKM. With 4 bases removed from V and 8 bases from J, the gap between germline ends came to 8 bases. The CDR3 protein is CASSSGGGYTF. The DNA of the CDR3 is TGTGCCAGCAGTTCAGGAGGGGGCTACACCTTC.

This rearrangement joins TRBV5-4 to TRBJ2-3; 13 bases are shared with TRBD2. V shed 4 bases and J 8 bases; nucleotides not matched to a gene: 10. The length of the CDR3 is 16 residues. Germline V gene lookup returns CDR1 SGHNT and CDR2 YYREEE (reference sequence). In nucleotides, the CDR3 is TGTGCCAGCAGCGTTCCCGGGACTAGCGGGATTGGTACGCAGTATTTT. Its protein product is CASSVPGTSGIGTQYF.

The V gene is TRBV5-1, the J gene TRBJ2-5; a weak D match, TRBD1 (6 bases). CDR3 length: 16 amino acids. Trimming took off 1 base at V and 6 bases at J, with 19 bases between the two ends. Germline CDR1 reads SGHRS; CDR2 reads YFSETQ. The CDR3 is CASSLTGMAVKQTQYF. The DNA of the CDR3 is TGCGCCAGCAGCTTGACAGGGATGGCTGTGAAACAGACCCAGTACTTC.

V is TRBV5-4 and J is TRBJ2-1, with 9 bases fitting TRBD2. The CDR3 loop spans 15 amino acids. V gave up 4 bases and J gave up 3 bases; unmatched junction bases: 5. CDR1 is SGHNT and CDR2 is YYREEE in the germline V gene (reference sequence). The CDR3 protein is CASSPGLADYNEQFF. The CDR3 nucleotides are TGTGCCAGCAGCCCGGGACTAGCAGACTACAATGAGCAGTTCTTC. The complete variable domain, with remaining parts taken from reference TRBV5-4 and TRBJ2-1, reads ETGVTQSPTHLIKTRGQQVTLRCSSQSGHNTVSWYQQALGQGPQFIFQYYREEENGRGNFPPRFSGLQFPNYSSELNVNALELDDSALYLCASSPGLADYNEQFFGPGTRLTVL.

This clone was picked up a small number of times. The CDR3 protein is CASSLGVTKARLSKQYF. The CDR3 nucleotides are TGTGCCAGCAGTTTGGGAGTTACCAAAGCCCGCCTCAGCAAGCAGTACTTC. V usage is TRBV27 and J usage is TRBJ2-7, with D possibly being TRBD2 (5 bases). V lost 3 bases and J 8 bases, leaving 26 bases between the germline ends. Germline CDR1 is MNHEY and CDR2 is SMNVEV (reference sequence). The CDR3 contains 17 residues.

The chain is built from TRBV7-3 and TRBJ2-5, with 11 bases aligning to TRBD2. The J call may be mistaken, given a closer DNA end match to TRBJ2-7. Per the germline V gene, CDR1 is SGHTA and CDR2 is FQGTGA. The CDR3 covers 16 residues. The DNA for the CDR3 is TGTGCCAGCAGCGTCCACGGGACTAGCGGTCCCTACGAGCAGTACTTC. The encoded protein is CASSVHGTSGPYEQYF.